The 14 T cell receptor beta chains below all came from one sample that was sequenced in a study of blood T cell repertoires in COVID-19. The table came from immunoSEQ multiplex PCR; TCRdb's copy has only in-frame clones and leaves some out. The table includes some 350,000 clones, 88% detected once. The sequenced sample consisted of peripheral blood. The source of these receptors is a woman aged 70-85 years with COVID-19, enrolled during active disease.

The CDR3 sequence: CASSRDRMNTGELFF. The CDR3 DNA reads TGTGCCAGTAGTAGGGACAGGATGAACACCGGGGAGCTGTTTTTT. The genes are TRBV19 and TRBJ2-2; 8 bases agree with TRBD1. The CDR3 length is 15 residues. The V and J ends lost 4 bases and 1 base, in that order; junction bases with no gene match: 2. The germline gives CDR1 LNHDA, CDR2 SQIVND (reference sequence). Complete variable domain (other parts from reference TRBV19 and TRBJ2-2): DGGITQSPKYLFRKEGQNVTLSCEQNLNHDAMYWYRQDPGQGLRLIYYSQIVNDFQKGDIAEGYSVSREKKESFPLTVTSAQKNPTAFYLCASSRDRMNTGELFFGEGSRLTVL.

The chain carries TRBV5-1 and TRBJ2-3; 14 bases fit TRBD2. Trimming cost V 3 bases and J 5 bases; bases outside gene matches: 5. The CDR3 is 16 residues long. Germline V gene lookup returns CDR1 SGHRS and CDR2 YFSETQ. Here the CDR3 DNA reads TGCGCCAGCAGCTCGCGGACTAGCGGGGGGAAAGATACGCAGTATTTT. Its translation: CASSSRTSGGKDTQYF.

J is TRBJ1-2 and V is TRBV21-1; TRBD1, the D gene given by the table, was not confirmed from the DNA. TRBV21-1 is an annotated pseudogene. This CDR3 is 18 amino acids long. The CDR3 spells CASTKVWTTGLANYGYTF. In DNA, the CDR3 is TGTGCCAGCACGAAGGTTTGGACAACAGGTCTAGCTAACTATGGCTACACCTTC.

V gene TRBV28 combines with J gene TRBJ2-6, with 7 nucleotides matching TRBD2. Germline V gene data show CDR1 as MDHEN and CDR2 as SYDVKM. The trim removed 8 bases at V and 10 bases at J, leaving 8 bases unmatched. The CDR3 totals 13 residues. CDR3 residues: CASRPRGVNVLTF. For the CDR3, the DNA is TGTGCCAGCCGGCCCCGGGGGGTAAACGTCCTGACTTTC.

CDR3 in amino acids: CASSSRGLSGNTIYF. The CDR3 DNA reads as TGTGCCAGCAGCTCCAGGGGGCTCTCTGGAAACACCATATATTTT. The chain joins TRBV9 to TRBJ1-3; 8 bases fit TRBD1. V lost 4 bases, J lost 0 bases, and 3 bases stayed unmatched. The CDR3 runs 15 residues. Germline loops: CDR1 SGDLS, CDR2 YYNGEE.

The chain recombines TRBV5-1 with TRBJ2-3, with D maybe TRBD2 (6 bases). The CDR3 is 15 amino acids. V was cut by 3 bases and J by 4 bases, with 15 bases left in between. Germline lookup yields CDR1 SGHRS and CDR2 YFSETQ. This CDR3 is CASSWGGDGPDTQYF. The CDR3 DNA reads TGCGCCAGCAGCTGGGGCGGGGATGGTCCAGATACGCAGTATTTT.

This rearrangement joins TRBV5-6 to TRBJ1-3; D gene uncertain. This CDR3 has 16 residues. Germline V CDR1 and CDR2: SGHDT, YYEEEE. V was pared by 0 bases and J by 0 bases, with 10 bases between. CDR3: CASSLDRLHSGNTIYF. CDR3 nucleotide sequence: TGTGCCAGCAGCTTGGATCGGTTGCACTCTGGAAACACCATATATTTT.

This clone has just one count. The J gene is TRBJ2-1, the V gene TRBV27, with D hard to call. Deletions cut 3 bases from V and 4 bases from J, with 13 bases between. Per the germline V gene, CDR1 is MNHEY and CDR2 is SMNVEV (reference sequence). CDR3 size: 15 residues. The CDR3 spells CASSFMAEPYNEQFF. Written as DNA, the CDR3 is TGTGCCAGCAGTTTTATGGCAGAACCTTACAATGAGCAGTTCTTC.

This clone was seen a handful of times. The gene calls are TRBV3-1 (or the pseudogene TRBV3-2) and TRBJ1-2; 9 bases line up with TRBD1. After removal of 3 bases from V and 2 bases from J, the junction contained 4 bases not matched to a gene. The CDR3 extends over 15 amino acids. The germline gives CDR1 LGHDT, CDR2 YNNKEL (reference sequence). The CDR3 nucleotides read TGTGCCAGCAGCCACCAACAGGGGGCAAACTATGGCTACACCTTC. Residues: CASSHQQGANYGYTF.

The chain is built from TRBV30 and TRBJ1-2; D not resolved. CDR3 length: 13 amino acids. The germline V gene encodes CDR1 GTSNPN and CDR2 SVGIG (reference sequence). Between the trimmed V and J ends, which lost 0 bases and 4 bases, there was a span of 9 bases. CDR3 bases: TGTGCCTGGAGTGTTATGTCAGGCTATGGCTACACCTTC. This codes for CAWSVMSGYGYTF.

V gene TRBV7-9 combines with J gene TRBJ1-2, with 12 bases aligning to TRBD1. The J segment lost 7 bases and the V segment lost 8 bases, leaving 11 bases of the junction unmatched. Per the germline V gene, CDR1 is SEHNR and CDR2 is FQNEAQ (reference sequence). There are 15 residues in the CDR3. DNA of the CDR3: TGTGCCAGCCACATCATATCGGGACAGGGGGCTGGCTACACCTTC. Residues: CASHIISGQGAGYTF. Variable domain in full (rest from reference TRBV7-9 and TRBJ1-2): DTGVSQNPRHKITKRGQNVTFRCDPISEHNRLYWYRQTLGQGPEFLTYFQNEAQLEKSRLLSDRFSAERPKGSFSTLEIQRTEQGDSAMYLCASHIISGQGAGYTFGSGTRLTVV.

The chain uses TRBV21-1 and TRBJ1-1; TRBD1, the table's D call, lacks a check against the DNA. TRBV21-1 is noted as a pseudogene. The CDR3 loop spans 16 amino acids. The CDR3 sequence is CASSKVRQGAYTEAFF. The CDR3 nucleotides are TGTGCCAGCAGCAAAGTGCGGCAGGGGGCTTACACTGAAGCTTTCTTT.

This clone was counted between two and nine times. The chain recombines TRBV18 with TRBJ1-5, with D tentatively TRBD1 (5 bases). Germline assignment: CDR1 KGHSH and CDR2 LQKENI. The CDR3 loop spans 13 amino acids. V gave up 5 bases and J gave up 3 bases, with 8 bases separating them. The CDR3 DNA is TGTGCCAGCTCAGACAGCCCCAATCAGCCCCAGCATTTT. Amino acid sequence: CASSDSPNQPQHF.

V usage is TRBV5-4 and J usage is TRBJ2-3; 13 bases align to TRBD2. The CDR3 totals 16 residues. V shed 4 bases, J shed 1 base, and the junction held 3 bases outside the gene matches. CDR1 is SGHNT, CDR2 YYREEE, per germline (reference sequence). CDR3 in DNA: TGTGCCAGCAGCATTGGACTAGCGGGGGGCACAGATACGCAGTATTTT. It encodes CASSIGLAGGTDTQYF.